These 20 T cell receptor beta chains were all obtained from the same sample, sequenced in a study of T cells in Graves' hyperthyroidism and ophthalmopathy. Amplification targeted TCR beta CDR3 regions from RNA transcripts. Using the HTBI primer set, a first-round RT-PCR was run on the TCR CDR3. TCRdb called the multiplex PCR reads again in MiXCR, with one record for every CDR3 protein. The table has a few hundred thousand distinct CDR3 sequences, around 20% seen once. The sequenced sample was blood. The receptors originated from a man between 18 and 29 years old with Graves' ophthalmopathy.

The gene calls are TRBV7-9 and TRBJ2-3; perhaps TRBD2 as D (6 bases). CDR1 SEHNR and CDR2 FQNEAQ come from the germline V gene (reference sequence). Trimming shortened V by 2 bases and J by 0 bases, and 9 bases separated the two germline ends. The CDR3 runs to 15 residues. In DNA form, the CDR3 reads TGTGCCAGCAGCTTACGGGAGTTGAGCACAGATACGCAGTATTTT. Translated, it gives CASSLRELSTDTQYF. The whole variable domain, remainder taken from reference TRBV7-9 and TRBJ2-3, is DTGVSQNPRHKITKRGQNVTFRCDPISEHNRLYWYRQTLGQGPEFLTYFQNEAQLEKSRLLSDRFSAERPKGSFSTLEIQRTEQGDSAMYLCASSLRELSTDTQYFGPGTRLTVL.

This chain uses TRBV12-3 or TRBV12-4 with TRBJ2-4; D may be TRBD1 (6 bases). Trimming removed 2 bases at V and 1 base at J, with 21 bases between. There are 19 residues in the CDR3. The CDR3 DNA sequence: TGTGCCAGCAGTTTAACAGGGTATGAGAGGGGTACGGCCAAAAACATTCAGTACTTC. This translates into CASSLTGYERGTAKNIQYF.

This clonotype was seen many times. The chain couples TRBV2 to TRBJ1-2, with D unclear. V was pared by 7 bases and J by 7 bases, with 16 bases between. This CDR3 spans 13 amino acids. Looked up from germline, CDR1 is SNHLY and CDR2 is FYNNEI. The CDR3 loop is CASIERYLSGYTF. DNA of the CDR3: TGTGCCAGCATCGAGCGGTATCTCAGTGGCTACACCTTC. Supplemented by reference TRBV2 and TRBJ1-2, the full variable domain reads EPEVTQTPSHQVTQMGQEVILRCVPISNHLYFYWYRQILGQKVEFLVSFYNNEISEKSEIFDDQFSVERPDGSNFTLKIRSTKLEDSAMYFCASIERYLSGYTFGSGTRLTVV.

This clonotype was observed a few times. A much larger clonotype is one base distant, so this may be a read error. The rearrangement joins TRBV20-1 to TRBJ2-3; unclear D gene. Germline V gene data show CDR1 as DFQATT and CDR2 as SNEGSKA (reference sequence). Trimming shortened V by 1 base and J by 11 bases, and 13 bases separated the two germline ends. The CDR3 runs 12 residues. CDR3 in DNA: TGCAGTGCTAGAGTGGTCCAGAATATGCAGTATTTT. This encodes CSARVVQNMQYF.

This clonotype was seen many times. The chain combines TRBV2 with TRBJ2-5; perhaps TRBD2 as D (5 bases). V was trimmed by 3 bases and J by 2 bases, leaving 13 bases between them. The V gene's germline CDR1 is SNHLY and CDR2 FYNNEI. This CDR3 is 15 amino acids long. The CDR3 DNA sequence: TGTGCCAGCAGTGAGGCCGGGATGGGGCAAGAGACCCAGTACTTC. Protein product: CASSEAGMGQETQYF.

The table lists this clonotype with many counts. The CDR3 is CASSSRDRGVHEQYF. CDR3 DNA sequence: TGTGCCAGCAGTTCGAGGGACAGGGGGGTCCACGAGCAGTACTTC. The chain has TRBV6-5 and TRBJ2-7; 11 nucleotides match TRBD1. The CDR3 contains 15 residues. After removal of 4 bases from V and 5 bases from J, the junction contained 7 bases not matched to a gene. Germline lookup yields CDR1 MNHEY and CDR2 SVGAGI.

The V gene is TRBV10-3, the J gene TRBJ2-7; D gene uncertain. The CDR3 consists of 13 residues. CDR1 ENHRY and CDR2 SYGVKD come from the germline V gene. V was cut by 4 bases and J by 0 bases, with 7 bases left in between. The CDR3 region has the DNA TGTGCCATCAGTGCGGTGAGCTCCTACGAGCAGTACTTC. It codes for CAISAVSSYEQYF.

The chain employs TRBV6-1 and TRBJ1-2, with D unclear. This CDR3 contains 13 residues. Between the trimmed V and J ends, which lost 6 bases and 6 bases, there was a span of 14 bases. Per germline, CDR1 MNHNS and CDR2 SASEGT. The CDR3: CASSRRWNDGYTF. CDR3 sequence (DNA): TGTGCCAGCAGCCGACGGTGGAACGATGGCTACACCTTC.

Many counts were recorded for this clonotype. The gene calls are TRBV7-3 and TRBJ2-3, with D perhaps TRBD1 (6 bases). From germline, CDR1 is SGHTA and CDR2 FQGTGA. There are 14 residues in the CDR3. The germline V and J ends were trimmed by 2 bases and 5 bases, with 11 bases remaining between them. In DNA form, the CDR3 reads TGTGCCAGCAGCTTATTGGGGGCGGGAGATACGCAGTATTTT. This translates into CASSLLGAGDTQYF.

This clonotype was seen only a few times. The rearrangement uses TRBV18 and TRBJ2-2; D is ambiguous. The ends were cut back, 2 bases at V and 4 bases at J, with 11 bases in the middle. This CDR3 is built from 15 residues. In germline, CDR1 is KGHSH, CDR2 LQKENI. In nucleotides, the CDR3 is TGTGCCAGCTCACCAGGGGTCGGCGGCACCGGGGAGCTGTTTTTT. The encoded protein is CASSPGVGGTGELFF.

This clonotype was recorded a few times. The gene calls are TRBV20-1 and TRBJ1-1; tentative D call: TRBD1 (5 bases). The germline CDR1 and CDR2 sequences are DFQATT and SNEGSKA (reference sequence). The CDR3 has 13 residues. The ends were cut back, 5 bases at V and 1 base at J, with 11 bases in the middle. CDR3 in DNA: TGCAGTGCTGGGGACGTCCGGAACACTGAAGCTTTCTTT. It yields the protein CSAGDVRNTEAFF.

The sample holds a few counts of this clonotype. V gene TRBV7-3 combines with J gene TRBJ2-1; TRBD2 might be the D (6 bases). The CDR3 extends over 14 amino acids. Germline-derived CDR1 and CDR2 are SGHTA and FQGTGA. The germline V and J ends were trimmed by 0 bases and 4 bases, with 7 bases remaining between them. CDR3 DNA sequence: TGTGCCAGCAGCTTAACCGCGGGGTACAATGAGCAGTTCTTC. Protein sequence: CASSLTAGYNEQFF. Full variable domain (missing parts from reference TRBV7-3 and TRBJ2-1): GAGVSQTPSNKVTEKGKYVELRCDPISGHTALYWYRQSLGQGPEFLIYFQGTGAADDSGLPNDRFFAVRPEGSVSTLKIQRTERGDSAVYLCASSLTAGYNEQFFGPGTRLTVL.

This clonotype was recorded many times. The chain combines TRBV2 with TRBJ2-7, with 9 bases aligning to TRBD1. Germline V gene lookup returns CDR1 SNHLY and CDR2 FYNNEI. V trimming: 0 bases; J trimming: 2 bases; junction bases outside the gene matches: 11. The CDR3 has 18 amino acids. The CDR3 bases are TGTGCCAGCAGTGAAGCGGGACAGGGAGGCAGAGGTCCCTACGAGCAGTACTTC. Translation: CASSEAGQGGRGPYEQYF.

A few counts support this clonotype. The CDR3 protein is CATSRDPGRDGYTF. The DNA of the CDR3 is TGTGCCACCAGCAGAGATCCAGGGAGGGATGGCTACACCTTC. This sequence joins TRBV15 and TRBJ1-2, with a possible D match to TRBD1 (5 bases). Germline-derived CDR1 and CDR2 are LNHNV and YYDKDF (reference sequence). The CDR3 sequence is 14 residues long. Trimming cost V 0 bases and J 6 bases, with 11 bases left between them.

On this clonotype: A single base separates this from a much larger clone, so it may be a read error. The CDR3, as DNA: TGTGTCATAGGGGGGTCGAGCTCCTACAATGGGCAGTTCTTC. This codes for CVIGGSSSYNGQFF. The chain links TRBV6-2 or TRBV6-3 to TRBJ2-1, with D possibly being TRBD1 or TRBD2 (6 bases each). CDR3 size: 14 residues. The germline CDR1 and CDR2 sequences are MNHEY and SVGEGT.

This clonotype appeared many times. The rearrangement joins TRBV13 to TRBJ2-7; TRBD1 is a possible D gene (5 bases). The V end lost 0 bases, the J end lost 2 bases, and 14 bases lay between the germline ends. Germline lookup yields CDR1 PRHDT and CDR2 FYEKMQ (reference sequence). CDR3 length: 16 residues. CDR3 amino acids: CASSLGAQGAPYEQYF. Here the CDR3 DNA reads TGTGCCAGCAGCTTAGGGGCCCAGGGCGCTCCCTACGAGCAGTACTTC.

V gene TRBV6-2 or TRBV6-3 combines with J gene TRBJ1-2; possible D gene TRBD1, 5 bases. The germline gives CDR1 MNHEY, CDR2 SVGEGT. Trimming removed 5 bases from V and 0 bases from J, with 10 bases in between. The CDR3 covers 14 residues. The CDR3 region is CASSQTTANYGYTF. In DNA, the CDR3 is TGTGCCAGCAGTCAAACGACAGCTAACTATGGCTACACCTTC.

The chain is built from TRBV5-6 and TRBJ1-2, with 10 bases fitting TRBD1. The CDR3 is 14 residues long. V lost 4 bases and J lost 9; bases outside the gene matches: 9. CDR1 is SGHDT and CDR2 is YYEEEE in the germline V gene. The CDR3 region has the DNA TGTGCCAGCAGCGATCCGGGACAGGGGATGAGCTACACCTTC. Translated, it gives CASSDPGQGMSYTF.

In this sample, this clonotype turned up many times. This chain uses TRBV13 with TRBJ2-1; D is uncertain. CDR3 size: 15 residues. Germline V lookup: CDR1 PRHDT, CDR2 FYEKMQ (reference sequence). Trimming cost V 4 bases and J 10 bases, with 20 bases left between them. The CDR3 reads CASSSPVVTAKEQFF. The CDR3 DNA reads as TGTGCCAGCAGCTCCCCAGTCGTGACGGCAAAGGAGCAGTTCTTC.

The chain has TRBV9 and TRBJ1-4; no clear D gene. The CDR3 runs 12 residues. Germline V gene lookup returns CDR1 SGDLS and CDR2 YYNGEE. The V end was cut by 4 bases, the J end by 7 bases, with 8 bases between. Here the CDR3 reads CASSPSGEKLFF. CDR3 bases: TGTGCCAGCAGCCCCTCGGGTGAAAAACTGTTTTTT.